These 8 T cell receptor beta chains share one sample of origin, sequenced in a study of neurological immune-mediated disorders. TCRdb re-analysed the 5' RACE reads in MiXCR, keeping a single row per CDR3 protein. This table holds 26,000 or so distinct CDR3 sequences, roughly 21% found once. The sequenced sample was PBMCs. All receptors come from a woman aged 55-70 years in good health.

This clonotype was recorded many times. V and J are TRBV7-2 and TRBJ1-2, with unresolved D. Per germline, CDR1 SGHTA and CDR2 FQGNSA. The CDR3 extends over 14 amino acids. Trimming removed 1 base from V and 2 bases from J, with 8 bases in between. DNA of the CDR3: TGTGCCAGCAGCTTAGATAATGGGAACTATGGCTACACCTTC. It yields the protein CASSLDNGNYGYTF.

Regarding this clonotype: The junction departs from germline at one end; a sequencing error may be responsible. V is TRBV28 and J is TRBJ1-1; the D gene is possibly TRBD1 (5 bases). The germline V gene has CDR1 MDHEN and CDR2 SYDVKM. This CDR3 is built from 16 residues. This CDR3 is CARSLAGAGLGTEAFF. The CDR3, as DNA: TGTGCCAGAAGTTTGGCCGGGGCTGGGTTAGGCACCGAAGCTTTCTTT.

This clonotype was seen ten or more times. The chain combines TRBV28 with TRBJ1-2; 7 bases line up with TRBD1. CDR3 length: 17 amino acids. Unmatched junction bases numbered 17, after V lost 7 bases and J lost 3 bases. Germline V gene lookup returns CDR1 MDHEN and CDR2 SYDVKM. The CDR3 DNA is TGTGCCAGCACCATTCCGGGGACAGCCATAAAGGACTATGGCTACACCTTC. It yields the protein CASTIPGTAIKDYGYTF.

This sequence joins TRBV20-1 and TRBJ2-7; perhaps TRBD1 as D (5 bases). Trimming cost V 0 bases and J 4 bases, with 13 bases left between them. Germline V CDR1 and CDR2: DFQATT, SNEGSKA (reference sequence). The CDR3 extends over 14 amino acids. The CDR3 reads CSARDAQGPYEQYF. The CDR3 nucleotides read TGCAGTGCTAGAGATGCCCAGGGTCCGTACGAGCAGTACTTC.

The V gene is TRBV5-4, the J gene TRBJ2-7, with a tentative D call TRBD2 (7 bases). The CDR3 covers 16 residues. The germline gives CDR1 SGHNT, CDR2 YYREEE (reference sequence). V lost 3 bases and J lost 4, with 20 bases in between. CDR3 protein: CASSSEGGRATYEQYF. CDR3 coding DNA: TGTGCCAGCAGCTCTGAGGGGGGGAGAGCTACGTACGAGCAGTACTTC.

This clonotype was recorded many times. The junction and the germline gene differ at one end; a read error may be behind it. The V gene is TRBV29-1, the J gene TRBJ2-7, with D tentatively TRBD1 or TRBD2 (6 bases each). Germline loops: CDR1 SQVTM, CDR2 ANQGSEA. There are 13 residues in the CDR3. The CDR3 DNA follows: TGCAGCGTAGAAGGGGGGAGATCCCGCGAGCAGTACTTC. Translated: CSVEGGRSREQYF.

This clonotype was recorded at least ten times. The rearrangement links TRBV5-1 to TRBJ1-2; TRBD1 agrees at 11 bases. The V gene end was trimmed by 4 bases and the J gene end by 4 bases; junction bases not matched to a gene: 12. The germline V gene has CDR1 SGHRS and CDR2 YFSETQ. The length of the CDR3 is 17 residues. The CDR3 region has the DNA TGCGCCAGCAGCCTCTCGGGACAGGGGGGTAGCGGCTATGGCTACACCTTC. Residues: CASSLSGQGGSGYGYTF.

This clonotype occurred many times. The genes are TRBV5-1 and TRBJ2-2; D is possibly TRBD2 (5 bases). CDR1 and CDR2 (germline): SGHRS, YFSETQ. This CDR3 is 15 amino acids long. V was clipped by 0 bases and J by 0 bases, with 6 bases between them. This CDR3 is CASSLVGANTGELFF. The CDR3 region has the DNA TGCGCCAGCAGCTTGGTGGGAGCGAACACCGGGGAGCTGTTTTTT.